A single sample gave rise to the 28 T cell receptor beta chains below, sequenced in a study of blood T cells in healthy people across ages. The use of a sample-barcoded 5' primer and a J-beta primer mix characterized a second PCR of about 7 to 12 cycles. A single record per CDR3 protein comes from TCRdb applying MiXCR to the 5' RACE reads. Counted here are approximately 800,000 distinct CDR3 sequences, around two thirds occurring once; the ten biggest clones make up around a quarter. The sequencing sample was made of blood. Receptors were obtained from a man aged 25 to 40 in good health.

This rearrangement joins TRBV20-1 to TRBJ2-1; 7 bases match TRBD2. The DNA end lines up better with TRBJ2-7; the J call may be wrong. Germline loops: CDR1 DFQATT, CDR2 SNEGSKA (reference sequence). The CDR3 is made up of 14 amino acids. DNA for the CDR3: TGCAGTGCTAGCCGGGGGGACCTATACAATGGGCAGTACTTC. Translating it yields CSASRGDLYNGQYF.

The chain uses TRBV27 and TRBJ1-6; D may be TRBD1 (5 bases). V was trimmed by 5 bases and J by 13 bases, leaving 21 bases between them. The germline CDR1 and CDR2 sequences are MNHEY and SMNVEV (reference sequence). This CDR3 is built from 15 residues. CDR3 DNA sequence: TGTGCCAGCAGTGCCTTTACGGCCATGGGGCAGCCCCTCCACTTT. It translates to CASSAFTAMGQPLHF.

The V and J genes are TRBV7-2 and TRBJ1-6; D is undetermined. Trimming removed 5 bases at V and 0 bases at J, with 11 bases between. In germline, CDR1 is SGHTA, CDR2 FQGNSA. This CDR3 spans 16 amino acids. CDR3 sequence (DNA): TGTGCCAGCAGCCCTGCTGGGAGCTCCTATAATTCACCCCTCCACTTT. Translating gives CASSPAGSSYNSPLHF.

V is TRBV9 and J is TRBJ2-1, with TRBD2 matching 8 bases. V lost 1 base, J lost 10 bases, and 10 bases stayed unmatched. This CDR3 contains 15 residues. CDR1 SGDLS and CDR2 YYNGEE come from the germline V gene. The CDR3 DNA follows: TGTGCCAGCAGCGTATCCGGGGGGGGGATCTGGGAGCAGTTCTTC. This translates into CASSVSGGGIWEQFF.

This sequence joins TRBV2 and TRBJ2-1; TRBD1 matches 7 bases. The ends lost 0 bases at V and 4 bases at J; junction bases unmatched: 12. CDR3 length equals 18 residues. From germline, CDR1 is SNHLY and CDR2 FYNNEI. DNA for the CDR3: TGTGCCAGCAGTGAAGCGCCCGACAGGGTAACACCTTACAATGAGCAGTTCTTC. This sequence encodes CASSEAPDRVTPYNEQFF.

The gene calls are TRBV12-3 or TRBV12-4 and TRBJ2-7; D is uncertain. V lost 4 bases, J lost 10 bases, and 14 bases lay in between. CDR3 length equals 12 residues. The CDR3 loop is CASSSNSEVQYF. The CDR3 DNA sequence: TGTGCCAGCAGTTCAAACTCCGAGGTCCAGTACTTC.

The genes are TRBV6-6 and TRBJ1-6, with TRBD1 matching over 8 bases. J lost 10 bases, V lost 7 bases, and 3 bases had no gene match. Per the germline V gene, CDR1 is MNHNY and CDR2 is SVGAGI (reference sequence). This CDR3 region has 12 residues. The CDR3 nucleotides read TGTGCCAGCACAGGGGGCAGGTCACCCCTCCACTTT. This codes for CASTGGRSPLHF.

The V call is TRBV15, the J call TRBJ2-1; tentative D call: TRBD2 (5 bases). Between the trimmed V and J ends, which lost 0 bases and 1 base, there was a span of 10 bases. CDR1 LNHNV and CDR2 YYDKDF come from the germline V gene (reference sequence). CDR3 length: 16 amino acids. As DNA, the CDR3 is TGTGCCACCAGCAGAGATTTGGCGGGTTCCTACAATGAGCAGTTCTTC. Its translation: CATSRDLAGSYNEQFF.

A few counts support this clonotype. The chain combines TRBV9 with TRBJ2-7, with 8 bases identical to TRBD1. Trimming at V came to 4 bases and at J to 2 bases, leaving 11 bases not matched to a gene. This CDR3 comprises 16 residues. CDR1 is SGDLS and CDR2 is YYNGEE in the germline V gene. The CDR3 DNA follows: TGTGCCAGCAGCCCCACGAGGGACAGGTATACCTACGAGCAGTACTTC. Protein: CASSPTRDRYTYEQYF.

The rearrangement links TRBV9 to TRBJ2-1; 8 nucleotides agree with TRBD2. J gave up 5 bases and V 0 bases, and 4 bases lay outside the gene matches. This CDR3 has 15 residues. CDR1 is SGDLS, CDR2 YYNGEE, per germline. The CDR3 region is CASSVDGGANNEQFF. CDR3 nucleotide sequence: TGTGCCAGCAGCGTAGACGGGGGGGCGAACAATGAGCAGTTCTTC. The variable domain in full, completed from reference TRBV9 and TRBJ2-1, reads DSGVTQTPKHLITATGQRVTLRCSPRSGDLSVYWYQQSLDQGLQFLIQYYNGEERAKGNILERFSAQQFPDLHSELNLSSLELGDSALYFCASSVDGGANNEQFFGPGTRLTVL.

CDR3 amino acids: CASSLGRLYEQYF. The CDR3, as DNA: TGTGCCAGCAGCTTAGGTCGGCTCTACGAGCAGTACTTC. The rearrangement joins TRBV7-2 to TRBJ2-7; no reliable D call. V gave up 1 base and J gave up 3 bases, with 7 bases separating them. This CDR3 comprises 13 residues. Germline lookup yields CDR1 SGHTA and CDR2 FQGNSA.

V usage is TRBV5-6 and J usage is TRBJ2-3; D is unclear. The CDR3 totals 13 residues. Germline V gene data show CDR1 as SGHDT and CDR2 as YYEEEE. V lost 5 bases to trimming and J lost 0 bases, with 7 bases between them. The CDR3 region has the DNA TGTGCCAGCAGGGCAGATAGCACAGATACGCAGTATTTT. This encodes CASRADSTDTQYF.

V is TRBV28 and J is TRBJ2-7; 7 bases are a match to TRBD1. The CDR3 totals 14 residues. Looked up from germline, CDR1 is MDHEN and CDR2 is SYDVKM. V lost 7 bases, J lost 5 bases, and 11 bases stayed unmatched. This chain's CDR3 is CASTLGQRLDEQYF. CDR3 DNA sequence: TGTGCCAGCACCCTGGGACAGCGCCTCGACGAGCAGTACTTC. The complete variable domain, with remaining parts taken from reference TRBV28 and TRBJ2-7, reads DVKVTQSSRYLVKRTGEKVFLECVQDMDHENMFWYRQDPGLGLRLIYFSYDVKMKEKGDIPEGYSVSREKKERFSLILESASTNQTSMYLCASTLGQRLDEQYFGPGTRLTVT.

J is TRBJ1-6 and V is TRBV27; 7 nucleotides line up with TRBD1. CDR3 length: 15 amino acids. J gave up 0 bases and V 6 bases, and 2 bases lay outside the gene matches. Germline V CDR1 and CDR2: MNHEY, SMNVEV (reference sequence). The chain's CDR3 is CASSRGDSYNSPLHF. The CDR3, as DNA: TGTGCCAGCAGCAGGGGGGACTCCTATAATTCACCCCTCCACTTT.

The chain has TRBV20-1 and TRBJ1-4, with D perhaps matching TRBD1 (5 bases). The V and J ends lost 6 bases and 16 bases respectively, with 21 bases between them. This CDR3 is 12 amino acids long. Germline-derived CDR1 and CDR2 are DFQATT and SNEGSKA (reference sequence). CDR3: CSARTTTSGGFF. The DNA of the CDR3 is TGCAGTGCCCGGACCACCACTAGCGGGGGGTTTTTT.

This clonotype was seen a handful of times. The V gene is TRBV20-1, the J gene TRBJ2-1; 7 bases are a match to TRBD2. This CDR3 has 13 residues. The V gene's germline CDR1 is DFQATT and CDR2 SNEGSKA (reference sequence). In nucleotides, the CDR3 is TGCAGGGGCCTCGGCGGGGGCTACAATGAGCAGTTCTTC. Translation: CRGLGGGYNEQFF.

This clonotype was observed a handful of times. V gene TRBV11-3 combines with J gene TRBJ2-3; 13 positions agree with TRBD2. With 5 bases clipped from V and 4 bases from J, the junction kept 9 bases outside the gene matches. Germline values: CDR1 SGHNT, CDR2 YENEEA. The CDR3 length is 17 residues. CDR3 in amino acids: CASSRTSGGYRSDTQYF. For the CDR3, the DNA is TGTGCCAGCAGCCGGACTAGCGGGGGTTATCGGTCAGATACGCAGTATTTT.

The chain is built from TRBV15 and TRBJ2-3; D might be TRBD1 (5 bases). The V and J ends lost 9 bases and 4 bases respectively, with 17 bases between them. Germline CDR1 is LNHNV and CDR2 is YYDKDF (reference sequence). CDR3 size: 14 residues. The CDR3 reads CATGPRVGSDTQYF. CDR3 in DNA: TGTGCCACTGGACCCAGGGTTGGGTCAGATACGCAGTATTTT.

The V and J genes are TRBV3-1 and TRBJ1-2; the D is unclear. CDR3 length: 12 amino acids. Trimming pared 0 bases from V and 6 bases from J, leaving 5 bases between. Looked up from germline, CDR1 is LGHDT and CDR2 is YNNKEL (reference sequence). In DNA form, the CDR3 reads TGTGCCAGCAGCCAAGAGAGCCATGGCTACACCTTC. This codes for CASSQESHGYTF.

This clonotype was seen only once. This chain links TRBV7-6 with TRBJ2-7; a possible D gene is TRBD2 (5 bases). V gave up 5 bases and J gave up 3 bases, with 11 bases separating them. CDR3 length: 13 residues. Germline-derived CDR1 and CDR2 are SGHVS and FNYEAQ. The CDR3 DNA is TGTGCCAGCAGCGTAGTCGGGGACTACGAGCAGTACTTC. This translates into CASSVVGDYEQYF.

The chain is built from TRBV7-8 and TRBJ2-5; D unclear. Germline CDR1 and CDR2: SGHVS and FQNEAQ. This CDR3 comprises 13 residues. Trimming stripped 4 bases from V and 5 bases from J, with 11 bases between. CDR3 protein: CASSSLRGETQYF. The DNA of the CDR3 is TGTGCCAGCAGCTCCCTTCGTGGTGAGACCCAGTACTTC.

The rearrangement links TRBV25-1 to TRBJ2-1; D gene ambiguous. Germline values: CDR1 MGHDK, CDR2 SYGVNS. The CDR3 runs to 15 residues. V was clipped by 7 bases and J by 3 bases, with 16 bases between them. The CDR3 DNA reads TGTGCCAGCACTCCCCCTGGGTCCGTCTACAATGAGCAGTTCTTC. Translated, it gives CASTPPGSVYNEQFF.

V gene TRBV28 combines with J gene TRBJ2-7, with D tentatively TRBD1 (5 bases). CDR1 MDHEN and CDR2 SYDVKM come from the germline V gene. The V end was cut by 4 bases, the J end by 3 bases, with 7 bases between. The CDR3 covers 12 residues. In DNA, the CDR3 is TGTGCCAGCAGTTGGGGCCTCTACGAGCAGTACTTC. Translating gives CASSWGLYEQYF. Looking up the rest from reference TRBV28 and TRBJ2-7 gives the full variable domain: DVKVTQSSRYLVKRTGEKVFLECVQDMDHENMFWYRQDPGLGLRLIYFSYDVKMKEKGDIPEGYSVSREKKERFSLILESASTNQTSMYLCASSWGLYEQYFGPGTRLTVT.

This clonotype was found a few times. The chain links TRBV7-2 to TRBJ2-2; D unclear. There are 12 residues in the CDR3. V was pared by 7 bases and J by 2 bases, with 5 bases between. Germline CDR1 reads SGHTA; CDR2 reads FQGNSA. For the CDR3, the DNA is TGTGCCAGCACCCTTAACACCGGGGAGCTGTTTTTT. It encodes CASTLNTGELFF.

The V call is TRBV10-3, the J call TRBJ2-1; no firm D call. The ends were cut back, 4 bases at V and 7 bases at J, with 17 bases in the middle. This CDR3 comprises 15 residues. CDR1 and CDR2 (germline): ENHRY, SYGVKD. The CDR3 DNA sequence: TGTGCCATCAGTGCCGGAGAATCGCCGACGAATGAGCAGTTCTTC. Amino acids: CAISAGESPTNEQFF.

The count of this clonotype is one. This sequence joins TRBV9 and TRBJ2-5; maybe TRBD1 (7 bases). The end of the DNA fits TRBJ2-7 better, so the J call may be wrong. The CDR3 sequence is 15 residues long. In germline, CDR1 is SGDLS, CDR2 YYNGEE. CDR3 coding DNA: TGTGCCAGCAGCGCTAGCCCCAGGGGGGTCCACGAGCAGTACTTC. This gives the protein CASSASPRGVHEQYF.

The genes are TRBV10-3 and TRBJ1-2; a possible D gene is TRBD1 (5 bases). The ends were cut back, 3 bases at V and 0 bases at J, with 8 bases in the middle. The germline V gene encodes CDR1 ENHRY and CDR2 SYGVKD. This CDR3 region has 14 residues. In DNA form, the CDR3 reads TGTGCCATCAGTGAATCGACAGCTAACTATGGCTACACCTTC. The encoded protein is CAISESTANYGYTF.

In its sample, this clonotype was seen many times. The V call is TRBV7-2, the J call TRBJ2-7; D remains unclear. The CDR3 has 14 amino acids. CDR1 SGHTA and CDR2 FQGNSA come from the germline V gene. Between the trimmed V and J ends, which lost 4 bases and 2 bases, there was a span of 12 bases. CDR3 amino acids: CASSSGPSTYEQYF. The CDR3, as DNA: TGTGCCAGCAGCTCCGGACCCAGCACCTACGAGCAGTACTTC.